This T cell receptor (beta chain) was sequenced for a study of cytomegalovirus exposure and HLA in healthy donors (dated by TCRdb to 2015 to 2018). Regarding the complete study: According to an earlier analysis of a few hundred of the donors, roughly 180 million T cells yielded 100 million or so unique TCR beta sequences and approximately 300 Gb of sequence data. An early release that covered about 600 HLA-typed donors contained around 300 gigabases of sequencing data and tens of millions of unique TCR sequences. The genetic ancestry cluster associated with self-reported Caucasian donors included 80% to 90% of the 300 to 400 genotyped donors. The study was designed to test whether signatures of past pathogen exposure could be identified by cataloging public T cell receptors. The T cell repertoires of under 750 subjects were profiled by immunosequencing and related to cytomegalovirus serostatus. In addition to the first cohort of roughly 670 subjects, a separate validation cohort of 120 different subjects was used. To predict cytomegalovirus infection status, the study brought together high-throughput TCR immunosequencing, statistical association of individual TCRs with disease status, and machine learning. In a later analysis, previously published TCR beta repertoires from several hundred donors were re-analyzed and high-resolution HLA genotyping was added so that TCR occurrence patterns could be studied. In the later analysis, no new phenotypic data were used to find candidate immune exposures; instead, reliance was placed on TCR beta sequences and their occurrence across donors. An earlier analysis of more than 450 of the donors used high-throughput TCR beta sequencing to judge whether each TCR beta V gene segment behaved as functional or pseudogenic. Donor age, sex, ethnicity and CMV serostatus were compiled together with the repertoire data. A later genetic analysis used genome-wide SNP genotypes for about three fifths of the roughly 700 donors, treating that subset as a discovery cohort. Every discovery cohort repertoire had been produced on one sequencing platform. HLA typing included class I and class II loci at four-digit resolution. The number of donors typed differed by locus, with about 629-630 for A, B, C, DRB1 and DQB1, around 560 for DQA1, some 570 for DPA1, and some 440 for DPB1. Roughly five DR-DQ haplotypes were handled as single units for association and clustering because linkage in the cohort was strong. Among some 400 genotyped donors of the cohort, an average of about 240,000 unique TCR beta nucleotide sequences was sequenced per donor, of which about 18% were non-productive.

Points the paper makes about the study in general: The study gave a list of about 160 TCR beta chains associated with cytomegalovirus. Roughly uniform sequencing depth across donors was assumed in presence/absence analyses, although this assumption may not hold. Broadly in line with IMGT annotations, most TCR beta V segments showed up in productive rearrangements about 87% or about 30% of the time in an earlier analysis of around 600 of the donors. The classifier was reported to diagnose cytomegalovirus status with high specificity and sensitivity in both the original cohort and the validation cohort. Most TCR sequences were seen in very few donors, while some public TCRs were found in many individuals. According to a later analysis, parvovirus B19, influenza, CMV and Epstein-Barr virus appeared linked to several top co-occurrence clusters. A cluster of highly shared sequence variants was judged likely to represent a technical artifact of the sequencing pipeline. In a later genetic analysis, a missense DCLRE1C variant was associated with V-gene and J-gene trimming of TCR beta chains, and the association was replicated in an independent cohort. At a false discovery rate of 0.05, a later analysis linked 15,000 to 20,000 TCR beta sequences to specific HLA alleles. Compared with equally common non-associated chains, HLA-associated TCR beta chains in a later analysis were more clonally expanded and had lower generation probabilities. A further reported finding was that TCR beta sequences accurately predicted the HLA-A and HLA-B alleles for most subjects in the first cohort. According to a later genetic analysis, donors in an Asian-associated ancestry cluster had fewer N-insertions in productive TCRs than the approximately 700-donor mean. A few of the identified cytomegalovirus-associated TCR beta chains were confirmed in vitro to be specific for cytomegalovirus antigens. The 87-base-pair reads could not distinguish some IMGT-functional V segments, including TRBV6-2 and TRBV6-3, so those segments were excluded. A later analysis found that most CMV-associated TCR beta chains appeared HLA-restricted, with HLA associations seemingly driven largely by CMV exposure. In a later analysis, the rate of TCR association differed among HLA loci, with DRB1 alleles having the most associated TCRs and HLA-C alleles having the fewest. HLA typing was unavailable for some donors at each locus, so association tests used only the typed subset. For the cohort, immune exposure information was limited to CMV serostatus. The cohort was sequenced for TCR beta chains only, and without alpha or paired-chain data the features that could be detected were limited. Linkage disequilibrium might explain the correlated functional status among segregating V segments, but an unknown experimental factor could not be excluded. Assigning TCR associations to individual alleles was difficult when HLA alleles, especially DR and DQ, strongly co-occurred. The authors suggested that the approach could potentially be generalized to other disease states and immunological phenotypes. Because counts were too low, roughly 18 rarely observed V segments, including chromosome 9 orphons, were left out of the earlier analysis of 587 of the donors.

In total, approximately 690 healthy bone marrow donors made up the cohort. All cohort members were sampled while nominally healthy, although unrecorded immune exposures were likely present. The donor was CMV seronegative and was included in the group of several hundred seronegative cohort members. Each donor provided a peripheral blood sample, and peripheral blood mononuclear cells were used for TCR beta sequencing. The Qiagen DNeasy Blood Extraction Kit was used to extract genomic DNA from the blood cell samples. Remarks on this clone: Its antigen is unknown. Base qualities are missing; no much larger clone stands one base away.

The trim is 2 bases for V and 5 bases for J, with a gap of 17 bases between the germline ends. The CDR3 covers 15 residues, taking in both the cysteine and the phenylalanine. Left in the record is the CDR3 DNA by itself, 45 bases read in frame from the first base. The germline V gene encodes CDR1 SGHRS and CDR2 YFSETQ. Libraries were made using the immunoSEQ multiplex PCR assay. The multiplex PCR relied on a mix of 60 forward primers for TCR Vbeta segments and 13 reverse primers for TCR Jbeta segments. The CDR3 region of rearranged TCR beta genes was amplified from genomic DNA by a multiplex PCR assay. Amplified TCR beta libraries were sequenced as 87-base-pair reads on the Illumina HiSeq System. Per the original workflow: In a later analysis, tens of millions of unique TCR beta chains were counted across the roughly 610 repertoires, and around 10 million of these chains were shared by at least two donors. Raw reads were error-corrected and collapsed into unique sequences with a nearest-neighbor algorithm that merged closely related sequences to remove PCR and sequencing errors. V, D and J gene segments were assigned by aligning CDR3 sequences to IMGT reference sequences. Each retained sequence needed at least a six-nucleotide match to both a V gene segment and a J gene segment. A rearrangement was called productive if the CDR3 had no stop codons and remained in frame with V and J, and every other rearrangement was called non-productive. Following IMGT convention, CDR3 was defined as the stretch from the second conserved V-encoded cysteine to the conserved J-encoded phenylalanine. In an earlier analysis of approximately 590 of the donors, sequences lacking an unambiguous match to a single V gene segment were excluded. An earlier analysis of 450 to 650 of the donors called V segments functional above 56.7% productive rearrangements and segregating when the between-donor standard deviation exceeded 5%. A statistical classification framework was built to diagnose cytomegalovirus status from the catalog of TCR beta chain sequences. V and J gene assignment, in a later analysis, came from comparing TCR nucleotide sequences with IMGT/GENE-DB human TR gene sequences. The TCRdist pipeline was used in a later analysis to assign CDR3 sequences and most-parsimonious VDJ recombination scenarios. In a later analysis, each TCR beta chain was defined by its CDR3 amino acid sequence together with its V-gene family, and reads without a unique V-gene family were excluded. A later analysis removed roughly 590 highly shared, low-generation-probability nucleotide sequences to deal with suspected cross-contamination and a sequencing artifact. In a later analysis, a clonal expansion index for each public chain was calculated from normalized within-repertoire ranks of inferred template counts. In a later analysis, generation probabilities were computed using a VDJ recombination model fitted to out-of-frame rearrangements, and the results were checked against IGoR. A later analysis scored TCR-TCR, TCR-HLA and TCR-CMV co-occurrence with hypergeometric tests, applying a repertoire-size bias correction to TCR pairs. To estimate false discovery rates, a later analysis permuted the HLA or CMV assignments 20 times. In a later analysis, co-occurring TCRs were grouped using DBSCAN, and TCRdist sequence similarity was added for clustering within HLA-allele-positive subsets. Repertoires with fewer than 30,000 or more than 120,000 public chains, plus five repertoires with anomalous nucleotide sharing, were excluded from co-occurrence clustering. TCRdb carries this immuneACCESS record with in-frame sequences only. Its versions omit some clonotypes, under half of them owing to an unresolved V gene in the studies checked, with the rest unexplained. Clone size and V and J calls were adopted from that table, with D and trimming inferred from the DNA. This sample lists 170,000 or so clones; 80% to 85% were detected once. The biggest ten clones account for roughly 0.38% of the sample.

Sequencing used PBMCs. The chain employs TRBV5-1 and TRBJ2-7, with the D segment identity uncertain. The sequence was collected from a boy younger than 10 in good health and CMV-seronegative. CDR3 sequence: CASSFERPDPHEQYF. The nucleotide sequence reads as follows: TGCGCCAGCAGCTTCGAGAGGCCCGATCCCCACGAGCAGTACTTC.